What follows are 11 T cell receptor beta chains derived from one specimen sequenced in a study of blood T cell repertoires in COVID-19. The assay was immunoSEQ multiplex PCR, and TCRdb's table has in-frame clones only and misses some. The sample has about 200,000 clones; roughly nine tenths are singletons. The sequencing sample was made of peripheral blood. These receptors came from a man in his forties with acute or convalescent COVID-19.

Here the CDR3 reads CASSYGGRVEKLFF. The DNA for the CDR3 is TGTGCCAGCAGTTACGGTGGCAGGGTTGAAAAACTGTTTTTT. The V and J genes are TRBV6-6 and TRBJ1-4, with D perhaps TRBD1 (5 bases). The CDR3 sequence is 14 residues long. Trimming removed 2 bases at V and 7 bases at J, with 11 bases between. Germline V lookup: CDR1 MNHNY, CDR2 SVGAGI (reference sequence).

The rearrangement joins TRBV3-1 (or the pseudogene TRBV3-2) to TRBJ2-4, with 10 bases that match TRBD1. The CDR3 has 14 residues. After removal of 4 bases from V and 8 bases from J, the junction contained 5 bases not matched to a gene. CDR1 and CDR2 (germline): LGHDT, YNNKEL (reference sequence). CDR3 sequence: CASSRAGTGDIQYF. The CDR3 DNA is TGTGCCAGCAGCCGCGCAGGGACAGGGGACATTCAGTACTTC.

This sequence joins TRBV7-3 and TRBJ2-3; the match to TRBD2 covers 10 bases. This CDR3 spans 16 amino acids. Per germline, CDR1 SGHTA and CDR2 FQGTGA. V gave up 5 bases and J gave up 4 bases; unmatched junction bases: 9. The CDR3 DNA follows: TGTGCCAGCAGCCCAGGGACTAGCGAAGGGGCAGATACGCAGTATTTT. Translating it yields CASSPGTSEGADTQYF.

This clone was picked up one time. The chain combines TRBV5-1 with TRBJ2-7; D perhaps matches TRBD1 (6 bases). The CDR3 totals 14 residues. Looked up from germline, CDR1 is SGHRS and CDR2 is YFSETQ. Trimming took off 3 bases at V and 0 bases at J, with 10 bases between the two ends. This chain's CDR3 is CASSSRDTSYEQYF. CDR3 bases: TGCGCCAGCAGCTCCCGGGACACCTCCTACGAGCAGTACTTC.

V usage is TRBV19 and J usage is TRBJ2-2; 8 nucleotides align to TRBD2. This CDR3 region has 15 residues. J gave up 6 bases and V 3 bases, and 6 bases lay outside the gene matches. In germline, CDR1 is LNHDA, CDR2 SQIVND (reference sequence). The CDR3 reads CASSISGIAPGELFF. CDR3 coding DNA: TGTGCCAGTAGTATTAGCGGGATAGCTCCCGGGGAGCTGTTTTTT.

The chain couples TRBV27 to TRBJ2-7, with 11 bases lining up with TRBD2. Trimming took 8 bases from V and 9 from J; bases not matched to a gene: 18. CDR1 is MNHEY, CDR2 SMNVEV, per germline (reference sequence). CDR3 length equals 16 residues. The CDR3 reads CASGPLAGDDFTRQYF. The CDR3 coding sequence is TGTGCCAGCGGACCACTAGCGGGAGATGATTTTACGAGGCAGTACTTC.

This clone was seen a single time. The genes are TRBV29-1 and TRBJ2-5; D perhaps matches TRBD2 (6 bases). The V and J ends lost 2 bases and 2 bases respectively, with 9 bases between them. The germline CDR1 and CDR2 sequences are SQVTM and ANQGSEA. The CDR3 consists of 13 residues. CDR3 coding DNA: TGCAGCGTTGAAACTGGGACTCAAGAGACCCAGTACTTC. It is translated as CSVETGTQETQYF.

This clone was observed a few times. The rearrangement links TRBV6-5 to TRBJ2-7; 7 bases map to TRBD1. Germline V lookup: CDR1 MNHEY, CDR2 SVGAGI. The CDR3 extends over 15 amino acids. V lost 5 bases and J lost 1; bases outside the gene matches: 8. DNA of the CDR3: TGTGCCAGCAGTCTAGGGGGCGAAGGATCCTACGAGCAGTACTTC. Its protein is CASSLGGEGSYEQYF.

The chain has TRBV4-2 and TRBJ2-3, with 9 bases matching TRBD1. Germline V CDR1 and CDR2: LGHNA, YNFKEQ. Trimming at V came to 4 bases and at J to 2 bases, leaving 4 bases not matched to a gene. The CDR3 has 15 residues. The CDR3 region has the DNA TGTGCCAGCAGCCCCCGGGACAGGGACACAGATACGCAGTATTTT. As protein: CASSPRDRDTDTQYF.

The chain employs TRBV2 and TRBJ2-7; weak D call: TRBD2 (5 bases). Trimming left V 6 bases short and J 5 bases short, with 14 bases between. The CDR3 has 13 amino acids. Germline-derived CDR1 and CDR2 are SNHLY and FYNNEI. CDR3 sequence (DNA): TGTGCCAGCAGGGAGGAAGGGATCCACGAGCAGTACTTC. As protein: CASREEGIHEQYF.

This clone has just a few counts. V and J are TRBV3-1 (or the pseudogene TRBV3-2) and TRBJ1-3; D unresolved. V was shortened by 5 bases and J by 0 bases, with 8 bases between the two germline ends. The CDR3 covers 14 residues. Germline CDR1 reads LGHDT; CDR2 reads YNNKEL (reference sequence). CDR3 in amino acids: CASSEMSSGNTIYF. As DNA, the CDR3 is TGTGCCAGCAGCGAAATGAGCTCTGGAAACACCATATATTTT.